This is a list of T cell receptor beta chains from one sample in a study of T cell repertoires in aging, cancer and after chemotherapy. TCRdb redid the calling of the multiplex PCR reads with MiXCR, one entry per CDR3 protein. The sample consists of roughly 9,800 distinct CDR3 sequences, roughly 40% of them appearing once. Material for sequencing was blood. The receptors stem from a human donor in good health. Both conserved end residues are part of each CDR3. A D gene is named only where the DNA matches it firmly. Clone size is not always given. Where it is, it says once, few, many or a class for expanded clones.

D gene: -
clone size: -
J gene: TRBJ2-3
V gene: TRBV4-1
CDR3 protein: CASSQDRGGKEADTQYF
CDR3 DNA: TGCGCCAGCAGCCAAGATCGAGGAGGAAAAGAGGCAGATACGCAGTATTTT

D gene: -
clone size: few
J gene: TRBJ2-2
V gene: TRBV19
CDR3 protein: CAKTGRYTGELFF
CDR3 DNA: TGTGCCAAGACAGGGAGGTATACCGGGGAGCTGTTTTTT

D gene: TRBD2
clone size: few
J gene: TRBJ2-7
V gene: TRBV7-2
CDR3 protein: CASSSTSGVYEQYF
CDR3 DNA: TGTGCCAGCAGCTCGACTAGCGGGGTCTACGAGCAGTACTTC

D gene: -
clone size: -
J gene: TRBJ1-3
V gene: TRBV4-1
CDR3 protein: CASSQDLRGNTIYF
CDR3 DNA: TGTGCCAGCAGCCAAGATCTGCGTGGAAACACCATATATTTT

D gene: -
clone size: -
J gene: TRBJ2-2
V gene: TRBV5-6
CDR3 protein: CASSLDWGSTGELFF
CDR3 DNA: TGTGCCAGCAGCTTGGATTGGGGTAGCACCGGGGAGCTGTTTTTT

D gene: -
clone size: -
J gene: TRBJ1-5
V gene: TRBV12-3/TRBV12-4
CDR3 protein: CASSVGAGGKQPQHF
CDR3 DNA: TGTGCCAGCAGTGTTGGGGCGGGGGGCAAGCAGCCCCAGCATTTT

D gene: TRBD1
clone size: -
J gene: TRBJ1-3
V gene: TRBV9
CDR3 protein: CASSSIQGASGNTIYF
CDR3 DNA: TGTGCCAGCAGCTCGATACAGGGGGCCTCTGGAAACACCATATATTTT

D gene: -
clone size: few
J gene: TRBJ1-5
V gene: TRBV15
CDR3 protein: CATSRQQGYRPQHF
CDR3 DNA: TGTGCCACCAGCAGACAACAGGGTTATCGGCCCCAGCATTTT

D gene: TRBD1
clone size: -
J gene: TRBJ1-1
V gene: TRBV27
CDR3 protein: CASSPQLRTGLANTEAFF
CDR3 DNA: TGTGCCAGCAGCCCTCAGCTCCGGACAGGGTTGGCGAACACTGAAGCTTTCTTT

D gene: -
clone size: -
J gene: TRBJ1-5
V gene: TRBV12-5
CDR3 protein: CASGTPPGPQHF
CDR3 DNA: TGTGCTAGTGGTACCCCCCCCGGGCCCCAGCATTTT

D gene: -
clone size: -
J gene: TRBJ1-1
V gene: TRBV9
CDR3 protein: CASSGQVGNTEAFF
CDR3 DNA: TGTGCCAGCAGCGGGCAGGTCGGGAACACTGAAGCTTTCTTT

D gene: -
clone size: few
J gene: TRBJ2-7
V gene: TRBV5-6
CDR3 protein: CASSSDTRVSEQYF
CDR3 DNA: TGTGCCAGCAGCTCGGACACGAGGGTCAGCGAGCAGTACTTC

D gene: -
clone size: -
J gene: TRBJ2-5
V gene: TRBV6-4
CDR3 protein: CASRGRRGDETQYF
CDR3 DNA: TGTGCCAGCAGAGGTCGGAGGGGCGATGAGACCCAGTACTTC

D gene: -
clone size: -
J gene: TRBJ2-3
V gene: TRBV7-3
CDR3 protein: CASSLERRAPQYF
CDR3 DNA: TGTGCCAGCAGCTTAGAACGCAGGGCGCCGCAGTATTTT

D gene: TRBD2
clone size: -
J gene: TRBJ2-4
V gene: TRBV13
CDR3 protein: CASSFGLAGAKNIQYF
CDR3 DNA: TGTGCCAGCAGCTTTGGACTAGCGGGTGCCAAAAACATTCAGTACTTC

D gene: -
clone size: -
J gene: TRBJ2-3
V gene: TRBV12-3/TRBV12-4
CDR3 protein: CPSTSQGMRPATQYF
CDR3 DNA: TGTCCCAGCACCTCACAGGGAATGCGCCCAGCCACGCAGTATTTT

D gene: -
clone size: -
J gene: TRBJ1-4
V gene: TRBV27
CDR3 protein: CASSLQGVNEKLFF
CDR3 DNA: TGTGCCAGCAGTTTACAGGGAGTTAATGAAAAACTGTTTTTT

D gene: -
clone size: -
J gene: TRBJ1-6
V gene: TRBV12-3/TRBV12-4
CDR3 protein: CASSLGASSSPLHF
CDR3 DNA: TGTGCCAGCAGTTTAGGGGCCAGTAGTTCACCCCTCCACTTT

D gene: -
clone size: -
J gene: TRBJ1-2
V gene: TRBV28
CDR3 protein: CASRLGGYGYTF
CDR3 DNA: TGTGCCAGCAGATTGGGAGGCTATGGCTACACCTTC

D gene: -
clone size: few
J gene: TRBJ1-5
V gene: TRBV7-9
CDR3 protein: CASSTEQAPSNQPQHF
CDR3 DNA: TGTGCCAGCAGTACGGAACAGGCCCCTAGCAATCAGCCCCAGCATTTT

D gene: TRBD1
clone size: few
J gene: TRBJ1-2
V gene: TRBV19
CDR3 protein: CASSFTGTGSSYGYTF
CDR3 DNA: TGTGCCAGTAGTTTTACCGGGACAGGTTCTTCCTATGGCTACACCTTC

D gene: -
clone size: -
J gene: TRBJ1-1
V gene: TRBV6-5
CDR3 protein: CASSESGSTEAFF
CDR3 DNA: TGCGCCAGCAGTGAGTCAGGGTCCACTGAAGCTTTCTTT

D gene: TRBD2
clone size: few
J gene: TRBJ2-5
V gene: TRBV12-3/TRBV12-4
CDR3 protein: CASSLRVLGRDRETQYF
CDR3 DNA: TGTGCCAGCAGTTTAAGGGTTTTGGGGAGGGATCGAGAGACCCAGTACTTC

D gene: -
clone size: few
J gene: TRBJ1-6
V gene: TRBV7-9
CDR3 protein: CASSLSSSYNSPLHF
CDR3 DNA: TGTGCCAGCAGCTTAAGTAGCTCCTATAATTCACCCCTCCACTTT

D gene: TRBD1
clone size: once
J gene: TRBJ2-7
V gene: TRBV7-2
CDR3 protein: CASSPSGQGKYEQYF
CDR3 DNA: TGTGCCAGCAGCCCATCGGGACAGGGGAAATACGAGCAGTACTTC

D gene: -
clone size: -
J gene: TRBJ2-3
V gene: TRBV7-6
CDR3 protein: CASSPLGGQTFQAQYF
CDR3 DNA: TGTGCCAGCAGTCCTCTCGGGGGACAGACGTTCCAGGCGCAGTATTTT

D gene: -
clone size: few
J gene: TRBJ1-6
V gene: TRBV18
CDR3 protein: CASSPLGTSPLHF
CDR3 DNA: TGTGCCAGCTCACCATTGGGGACTTCACCCCTCCACTTT

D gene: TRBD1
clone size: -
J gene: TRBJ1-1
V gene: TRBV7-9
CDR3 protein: CASSRQGDTEAFF
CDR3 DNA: TGTGCCAGCAGCCGGCAGGGGGACACTGAAGCTTTCTTT

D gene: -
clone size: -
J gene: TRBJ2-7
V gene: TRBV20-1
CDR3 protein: CSAGEGGPYEQYF
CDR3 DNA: TGCAGTGCCGGGGAGGGGGGTCCTTACGAGCAGTACTTC